The 18 T cell receptor beta chains given below trace back to one sample, sequenced in a study of shared clonotypes between healthy human individuals. The assay was immunoSEQ multiplex PCR, and TCRdb's table has in-frame clones only and misses some. The table shows fewer than 350,000 clones, with around 87% occurring only once. Sequencing input: memory CD8+ T cells sorted from blood. Subset here: CD45RO+ cells pooled with CCR7-negative TemRA cells. These receptors all come from a man between 18 and 35 years old in good health.

The chain has TRBV7-2 and TRBJ2-7; no definite D call. Germline CDR1 is SGHTA and CDR2 is FQGNSA. The germline V and J ends were trimmed by 5 bases and 6 bases, with 8 bases remaining between them. The CDR3 totals 11 residues. The CDR3 sequence: CASSDWIEQYF. The CDR3 nucleotides read TGTGCCAGCAGCGATTGGATCGAGCAGTACTTC.

The CDR3 DNA follows: TGTGCCTGGAGCGCCTCCTTGGGGGGGCTTCAGCCCCAGCATTTT. This sequence encodes CAWSASLGGLQPQHF. This rearrangement joins TRBV30 to TRBJ1-5, with a possible D match to TRBD1 (6 bases). CDR3 length: 15 residues. The germline V gene encodes CDR1 GTSNPN and CDR2 SVGIG (reference sequence). Trimming removed 3 bases from V and 6 bases from J, with 18 bases in between.

The chain joins TRBV4-1 to TRBJ1-6, with a possible D match to TRBD1 (5 bases). CDR1 and CDR2 (germline): MGHRA, YSYEKL. The V gene lost 6 bases and the J gene lost 3 bases, with 15 bases spanning the gap. The CDR3 length is 16 residues. The CDR3 sequence is CASSQGRGLYNSPLHF. In DNA form, the CDR3 reads TGCGCCAGCAGTCAGGGCAGAGGCCTCTATAATTCACCCCTCCACTTT.

This clone has only one observation. The chain uses TRBV5-5 and TRBJ1-4; 9 positions match TRBD1. The trim removed 5 bases at V and 7 bases at J, leaving 6 bases unmatched. The CDR3 length is 14 residues. Per germline, CDR1 SGHKS and CDR2 YYEKEE (reference sequence). CDR3 residues: CASREDRGGEKLFF. The CDR3 DNA sequence: TGTGCCAGCAGGGAGGACAGGGGAGGTGAAAAACTGTTTTTT.

The chain joins TRBV10-2 to TRBJ2-7, with D maybe TRBD2 (5 bases). CDR1 is WSHSY and CDR2 is SAAADI in the germline V gene. The CDR3 is made up of 12 amino acids. V lost 10 bases, J lost 3 bases, and 13 bases lay in between. DNA of the CDR3: TGCGCCACCCGGGGTTACAGCTACGAGCAGTACTTC. It translates to CATRGYSYEQYF.

The CDR3 DNA reads as TGTGCCAGCAGTGCCGGGACAGGGGCCTACGAGCAGTACTTC. This codes for CASSAGTGAYEQYF. The V gene is TRBV6-1, the J gene TRBJ2-7, with 10 bases identical to TRBD1. The V segment lost 4 bases and the J segment 2 bases; nucleotides outside the gene matches: 2. The CDR3 has 14 residues. Germline V CDR1 and CDR2: MNHNS, SASEGT.

This chain links TRBV29-1 with TRBJ2-2, with 12 bases lining up with TRBD2. CDR3 size: 15 residues. Germline CDR1 SQVTM, CDR2 ANQGSEA. The ends lost 7 bases at V and 2 bases at J; junction bases unmatched: 5. DNA for the CDR3: TGCAGCGGTCGACTAGCGGGGGTTAACACCGGGGAGCTGTTTTTT. Protein sequence: CSGRLAGVNTGELFF.

This clone was counted between two and nine times. The chain uses TRBV27 and TRBJ2-1, with D perhaps being TRBD1 or TRBD2 (5 bases each). The CDR3 contains 15 residues. V lost 2 bases and J 2 bases, leaving 10 bases between the germline ends. Looked up from germline, CDR1 is MNHEY and CDR2 is SMNVEV (reference sequence). The CDR3 sequence: CASSLGTATYNEQFF. CDR3 coding DNA: TGTGCCAGCAGTTTAGGGACGGCTACCTACAATGAGCAGTTCTTC.

The table lists this clone with a count of one. CDR3 residues: CASSWASSYEQYF. The CDR3 DNA sequence: TGTGCCAGCAGCTGGGCAAGCTCCTACGAGCAGTACTTC. The chain uses TRBV5-6 and TRBJ2-7; D unresolved. V lost 3 bases to trimming and J lost 0 bases, with 7 bases between them. Germline V lookup: CDR1 SGHDT, CDR2 YYEEEE. The CDR3 loop spans 13 amino acids.

V gene TRBV30 combines with J gene TRBJ1-1, with 12 bases identical to TRBD1. The CDR3 loop spans 13 amino acids. Germline V gene lookup returns CDR1 GTSNPN and CDR2 SVGIG (reference sequence). V lost 5 bases to trimming and J lost 5 bases; unmatched junction nucleotides: 3. DNA of the CDR3: TGTGCCTGGTGGGACAGGGGGCGAACTGAAGCTTTCTTT. This encodes CAWWDRGRTEAFF. Full variable domain (missing parts from reference TRBV30 and TRBJ1-1): SQTIHQWPATLVQPVGSPLSLECTVEGTSNPNLYWYRQAAGRGLQLLFYSVGIGQISSEVPQNLSASRPQDRQFILSSKKLLLSDSGFYLCAWWDRGRTEAFFGQGTRLTVV.

CDR3 in amino acids: CASSFLGRWSYEQYF. Written as DNA, the CDR3 is TGTGCCAGCAGTTTTTTAGGACGTTGGAGCTACGAGCAGTACTTC. The rearrangement uses TRBV27 and TRBJ2-7; no clear D. CDR1 and CDR2 from the germline V gene are MNHEY and SMNVEV (reference sequence). The CDR3 is 15 residues long. V was pared by 3 bases and J by 3 bases, with 15 bases between.

The J gene is TRBJ2-7, the V gene TRBV6-6; 8 bases are shared with TRBD2. CDR1 is MNHNY and CDR2 is SVGAGI in the germline V gene (reference sequence). The trim removed 4 bases at V and 6 bases at J, leaving 8 bases unmatched. CDR3 length equals 14 residues. This CDR3 reads CASSFPSGSREQYF. CDR3 DNA: TGTGCCAGCAGTTTTCCCAGCGGGAGTCGCGAGCAGTACTTC.

CDR3 sequence: CSVEVRDREGYEQYF. Written as DNA, the CDR3 is TGCAGCGTTGAAGTGAGGGACAGGGAGGGCTACGAGCAGTACTTC. J is TRBJ2-7 and V is TRBV29-1, with 9 bases identical to TRBD1. CDR1 is SQVTM and CDR2 is ANQGSEA in the germline V gene. After removal of 1 base from V and 3 bases from J, the junction contained 7 bases not matched to a gene. CDR3 length: 15 amino acids.

The genes are TRBV10-2 and TRBJ1-2; 7 bases map to TRBD1. V gave up 5 bases and J gave up 2 bases; unmatched junction bases: 8. This CDR3 has 15 residues. Germline V gene data show CDR1 as WSHSY and CDR2 as SAAADI. The CDR3 region has the DNA TGCGCCAGCAGTAATGACAGGGTTTTCAACTATGGCTACACCTTC. The encoded protein is CASSNDRVFNYGYTF.

The rearrangement links TRBV7-9 to TRBJ1-2; D uncertain. Deletions cut 7 bases from V and 3 bases from J, with 12 bases between. The CDR3 covers 13 residues. CDR1 and CDR2 from the germline V gene are SEHNR and FQNEAQ (reference sequence). The CDR3 region has the DNA TGTGCCAGCAACACGTTGGAGGACTATGGCTACACCTTC. It codes for CASNTLEDYGYTF.

The count of this clone is one. This chain uses TRBV28 with TRBJ2-7; D perhaps matches TRBD2 (5 bases). Per the germline V gene, CDR1 is MDHEN and CDR2 is SYDVKM. V lost 4 bases and J 4 bases, leaving 8 bases between the germline ends. This CDR3 comprises 12 residues. CDR3 nucleotide sequence: TGTGCCAGCAGTTCAGAGGGTTACGAGCAGTACTTC. It codes for CASSSEGYEQYF. Combining the CDR3 with reference TRBV28 and TRBJ2-7 gives the whole variable domain DVKVTQSSRYLVKRTGEKVFLECVQDMDHENMFWYRQDPGLGLRLIYFSYDVKMKEKGDIPEGYSVSREKKERFSLILESASTNQTSMYLCASSSEGYEQYFGPGTRLTVT.

This chain uses TRBV5-6 with TRBJ2-5; TRBD2 agrees at 7 bases. The V gene's germline CDR1 is SGHDT and CDR2 YYEEEE. The CDR3 extends over 13 amino acids. V shed 2 bases, J shed 9 bases, and the junction held 7 bases outside the gene matches. CDR3 nucleotides: TGTGCCAGCAGCTTTGGAGTACGGGGGGCCCAGTACTTC. Protein: CASSFGVRGAQYF.

V is TRBV7-8 and J is TRBJ1-5; D perhaps matches TRBD1 (5 bases). V lost 5 bases and J lost 11, with 34 bases in between. The CDR3 has 19 amino acids. Germline CDR1 reads SGHVS; CDR2 reads FQNEAQ. The chain's CDR3 is CASSGGDFSLTLKISSQHF. The CDR3 nucleotides are TGTGCCAGCAGCGGGGGGGACTTCTCCTTGACCCTCAAAATCTCTTCCCAGCATTTT.